The sequence of this TCR beta chain was determined in a study of CD8 T cells in Susac syndrome. Study-wide results and caveats: The study's TCR sequencing and HLA analysis covered a relatively small number of individuals, and the study acknowledged this.

V lost 5 bases, J lost 3 bases, and 8 bases stayed unmatched. The CDR3 sequence is 16 residues long. Germline V gives CDR1 SGHVS, CDR2 FQNEAQ. Turning to this clonotype: Its antigen remains unknown.

CD8+ and CD4+ blood T cells underwent TCR beta sequencing. Reverse transcription of 0.5 to 1 ug RNA was performed with random hexamers. With immunoSEQ multiplex PCR, TCR beta CDR3 was amplified across 54 Vbeta and 13 Jbeta. TCRdb re-called the immunoSEQ multiplex PCR reads through MiXCR, storing one row per CDR3 protein. The repertoire includes about 300,000 distinct CDR3 sequences, over 75% of them detected once, and around 0.2% sits in the top ten. The sequenced sample was CD8+ T cells from PBMCs. The chain links TRBV7-8 to TRBJ2-1; TRBD1 matches at 9 bases. This sequence originates from a human donor with multiple sclerosis. The CDR3 DNA is TGTGCCAGCAGCGGAACCGGGACAGGGCTCTACAATGAGCAGTTCTTC. Its translation is CASSGTGTGLYNEQFF.